Listed here are 5 T cell receptor beta chains from one sample, sequenced in a study of control samples from healthy donors and cancer patients. The assay was immunoSEQ multiplex PCR, and TCRdb's table has in-frame clones only and misses some. The profile covers about 59,000 clones, with approximately 87% appearing a single time and 10% to 15% taken by the ten largest. The sample was PBMCs. The origin of the receptors is an older woman with lung cancer.

The gene calls are TRBV6-5 and TRBJ1-2; 10 nucleotides agree with TRBD1. J gave up 5 bases and V 5 bases, and 5 bases lay outside the gene matches. Germline-derived CDR1 and CDR2 are MNHEY and SVGAGI. The CDR3 extends over 14 amino acids. The CDR3 loop reads CASSTDRGGYGYTF. CDR3 nucleotides: TGTGCCAGCAGTACGGACAGGGGGGGGTATGGCTACACCTTC.

The chain employs TRBV6-1 and TRBJ2-6, with a tentative D call TRBD2 (5 bases). Trimming left V 3 bases short and J 4 bases short, with 10 bases between. This CDR3 contains 15 residues. Looked up from germline, CDR1 is MNHNS and CDR2 is SASEGT. CDR3 in amino acids: CASSESGYGANVLTF. The CDR3 region has the DNA TGTGCCAGCAGTGAGTCGGGGTACGGGGCCAACGTCCTGACTTTC.

V and J are TRBV30 and TRBJ1-2, with 7 bases matching TRBD1. V was clipped by 2 bases and J by 7 bases; unmatched bases: 10. The germline gives CDR1 GTSNPN, CDR2 SVGIG (reference sequence). The CDR3 length is 14 residues. In DNA, the CDR3 is TGTGCCTGGAGTCCGACAGGGTTTATCTTTGGCTACACCTTC. Amino acid sequence: CAWSPTGFIFGYTF.

The V call is TRBV11-2, the J call TRBJ2-7, with D possibly being TRBD2 (7 bases). This CDR3 region has 15 residues. CDR1 is SGHAT, CDR2 FQNNGV, per germline. With 5 bases removed from V and 2 bases from J, the gap between germline ends came to 16 bases. The CDR3 bases are TGTGCCAGCAGCCGTGGGGGGGCGGGTGCCTACGAGCAGTACTTC. This sequence encodes CASSRGGAGAYEQYF. Drawing the rest from reference TRBV11-2 and TRBJ2-7, the complete variable domain is EAGVAQSPRYKIIEKRQSVAFWCNPISGHATLYWYQQILGQGPKLLIQFQNNGVVDDSQLPKDRFSAERLKGVDSTLKIQPAKLEDSAVYLCASSRGGAGAYEQYFGPGTRLTVT.

CDR3 sequence reads: CASSFTSGGTGRGNEQFF. As DNA, the CDR3 is TGTGCCAGCAGCTTCACTAGCGGGGGTACGGGGCGGGGAAATGAGCAGTTCTTC. This chain links TRBV9 with TRBJ2-1; 11 positions match TRBD2. Germline trimming cut 4 bases from V and 7 bases from J; bases unmatched to any gene: 16. The CDR3 has 18 amino acids. Germline V CDR1 and CDR2: SGDLS, YYNGEE.